What follows describes a single TCR beta chain. There are many counts of this clonotype. Its binding antigen is unknown. Base qualities were left out, and no much larger clone turns up one base away. The data are from a study of spatial heterogeneity in lung cancer (dated by TCRdb to the late 2010s). For context, the study as a whole: The donors were 65 to 85 patients from the lung TRACERx cohort who had early-stage, untreated non-small cell lung cancer. Follow-up PBMC samples were sequenced whenever available, with a median time to follow-up of approximately 2 years after resection. Beta-chain transcripts were consistently detected in greater numbers than alpha-chain transcripts, which likely reflects a higher abundance of beta-chain transcripts. In the raw uncorrected reads, each unique combination of TCR and UMI appeared on average more than ten times. The study quantitatively compared TCR alpha and beta repertoires across multiple tumor regions, matched nontumor lung and blood in non-small cell lung cancer. Nonsynonymous mutation counts, determined by whole-exome sequencing of tumor tissue, were related to TCR repertoire features. At surgery, some 220 tumor regions, 63 to 70 matched nontumor lung samples and fewer than 60 PBMC samples were TCR-sequenced for both alpha and beta chains. General study outcomes and caveats: Ubiquitous expanded tumor TCRs showed up in blood more often at tumor resection than at routine follow-up. Additional single-cell paired TCR alpha and beta sequencing was considered necessary to confirm, at a functional level, the hypothesis that regional TCRs recognize regional mutations. Comparisons of baseline and follow-up blood repertoires included only 15 or so patients.

Reading the label with the study, this specimen's time point is: blood at routine non-recurrence follow-up after resection. For TCR sequencing, whole RNA was extracted from tumor and nontumor lung tissue, or from cryopreserved PBMC samples, and no cell sorting was done. Only patients for whom sufficient RNA was available from at least two tumor regions were selected for TCR sequencing. Library preparation employed 5' RACE. TCRdb records NextSeq 500 as the sequencer. In the TCR library protocol, a unique molecular identifier was attached to each TCR cDNA molecule so that PCR and sequencing errors could be corrected. Per the original workflow: Decombinator tools were used for TCR identification, UMI-based error correction and CDR3 extraction. TCRs above a frequency of 2 per 1,000, corresponding to the top 1% of the tumor frequency distribution, were defined as expanded. Rényi diversity was computed with the R vegan package after subsampling each repertoire 100 times to 5,000 TCRs. To build CDR3 similarity networks, amino acid triplet string-kernel similarity was used, and CDR3s were connected when their pairwise similarity was above 0.82. TCRdb reprocessing: public reads trimmed at Q25 with fastp, clones called with MiXCR, in-frame beta chains kept. Here each entry gathers all rows of one CDR3 protein and keeps the most common genes and DNA. TCRdb's processing, not the study's, gives the V and J calls here. In this sample the table shows about 120,000 distinct CDR3 sequences, about 12% of which occur a single time. Approximately 17% of the sample is taken by the ten largest.

Via the germline V gene (reference sequence), CDR1 is DFQATT and CDR2 SNEGSKA. A distance of 16 bases separates the germline ends of V and J, which lose 5 bases and 5 bases respectively. Including cysteine and phenylalanine, the CDR3 has 14 amino acids. Just the 42-base CDR3 DNA is kept, in frame starting at base 1. The TCR was taken from a male donor with early-stage non-small cell lung cancer. The material was PBMCs, obtained at follow-up. The rearrangement combines TRBV20-1 with TRBJ2-1; the D element could tentatively be TRBD1 or TRBD2, as 5 bases agree for each. The sequenced DNA: TGCAGTGCTCAATCCCGGGGCTTTGACAATGAGCAGTTCTTC. Its coded protein is CSAQSRGFDNEQFF.